The 5 T cell receptor beta chains reported below all come from one sample, sequenced in a study of identical twins. One entry per CDR3 protein results from TCRdb running MiXCR on the 5' RACE reads. The sample lists about 520,000 distinct CDR3 sequences, about 20% occurring once. Another study also made use of these data, one on T cells expressing NK-cell markers.

Input material: CD4+ T cells sorted from blood. These receptors all come from a woman aged 18-29 years in good health.

The chain uses TRBV12-3 or TRBV12-4 and TRBJ1-5, with D maybe TRBD1 (6 bases). Trimming cost V 5 bases and J 1 base, with 9 bases left between them. The CDR3 runs 14 residues. Written as DNA, the CDR3 is TGTGCCAGCAGTCCAAGGGGGAGCAATCAGCCCCAGCATTTT. Translation: CASSPRGSNQPQHF.

This clonotype has ten or more counts. The chain recombines TRBV24-1 with TRBJ2-7; 7 bases fit TRBD1. Germline-derived CDR1 and CDR2 are KGHDR and SFDVKD. This CDR3 region has 16 residues. With 3 bases clipped from V and 2 bases from J, the junction kept 9 bases outside the gene matches. CDR3 in amino acids: CATSDPRTGDTYEQYF. In DNA form, the CDR3 reads TGTGCCACCAGTGATCCCCGTACAGGGGATACCTACGAGCAGTACTTC.

Notes on this clonotype: Mismatch with germline at one junction end may stem from a read error. The chain carries TRBV20-1 and TRBJ2-7, with TRBD1 matching over 7 bases. The CDR3 spans 13 residues. CDR1 DFQATT and CDR2 SNEGSKA come from the germline V gene (reference sequence). The CDR3 nucleotides read TGCAGTGCCGATACAGGGGCGTCCTGCGAGCAGTACTTC. Protein: CSADTGASCEQYF.

This clonotype was counted at least ten times. The chain uses TRBV12-3 or TRBV12-4 and TRBJ1-2; D perhaps matches TRBD1 (5 bases). The CDR3 consists of 15 residues. V gave up 3 bases and J gave up 1 base, with 12 bases separating them. CDR3 amino acids: CASSFRQRFNYGYTF. The CDR3 DNA reads TGTGCCAGCAGTTTTCGACAGAGATTTAACTATGGCTACACCTTC.

This clonotype has ten or more counts. As DNA, the CDR3 is TGCGCCAGCAGCCAAGAATCCCTTGGGGGCTACACCTTC. Translation: CASSQESLGGYTF. The chain recombines TRBV4-3 with TRBJ1-2; the D is unclear. The CDR3 spans 13 residues. Germline CDR1 and CDR2: LGHNA and YSLEER. Trimming pared 0 bases from V and 8 bases from J, leaving 10 bases between.